In this sample, the clone carrying this TCR beta chain turned up once. This sample is part of a study of blood T cell repertoires in COVID-19. Looking at the study overall: Samples representing acute and convalescent COVID-19 were sourced from the United States, Italy and Spain.

Original processing notes: Amplification of reference gene primers was used by the study to estimate nucleated cell counts. The method was immunoSEQ multiplex PCR; TCRdb's version includes in-frame clones alone and lacks a portion of them. That table gives V, J and clone size, and the DNA gave D and trimming. The table shows 95,000 to 150,000 clones, with 92% occurring only once. CDR1 LGHDT and CDR2 YNNKEL come from the germline V gene (reference sequence). V shed 0 bases and J shed 8 bases, with 16 bases lying between them. The length of the CDR3 is 15 residues. The sequenced material came from peripheral blood. The TCR comes from a man in his fifties with COVID-19, enrolled during active disease. This chain uses TRBV3-1 (or the pseudogene TRBV3-2) with TRBJ1-2; D may be TRBD1 (6 bases). CDR3 protein: CASSQDTGPPNGYTF. The DNA of the CDR3 is TGTGCCAGCAGCCAAGATACAGGGCCTCCAAACGGCTACACCTTC.